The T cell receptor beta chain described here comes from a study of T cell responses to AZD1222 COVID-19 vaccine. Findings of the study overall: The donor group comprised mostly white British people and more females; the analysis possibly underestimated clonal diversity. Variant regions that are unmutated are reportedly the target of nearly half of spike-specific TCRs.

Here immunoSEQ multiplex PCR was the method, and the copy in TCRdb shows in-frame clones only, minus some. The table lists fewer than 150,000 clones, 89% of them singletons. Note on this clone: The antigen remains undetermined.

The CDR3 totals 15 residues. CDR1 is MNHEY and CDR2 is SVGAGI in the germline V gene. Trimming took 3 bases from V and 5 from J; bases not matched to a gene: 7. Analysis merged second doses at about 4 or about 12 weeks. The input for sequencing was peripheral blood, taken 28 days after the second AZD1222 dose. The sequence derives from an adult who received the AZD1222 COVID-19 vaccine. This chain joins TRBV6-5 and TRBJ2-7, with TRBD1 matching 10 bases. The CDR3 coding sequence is TGTGCCAGCAGTTATCGGGGACAGGGGATGAACGAGCAGTACTTC. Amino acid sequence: CASSYRGQGMNEQYF.